This TCR beta chain was captured in a study of long-term antiretroviral therapy in people with HIV. General study points: HIV repertoire CDR3 lengths ranged less widely than those of controls. Transplant-donor-level diversity was not reached after ART, though diversity increased.

CDR1 KGHSH and CDR2 LQKENI come from the germline V gene. V was shortened by 2 bases and J by 0 bases, with 8 bases between the two germline ends. The length of the CDR3 is 15 residues. Comments on this clone: The target antigen is unknown.

The authors ran the immunoSEQ assay, v3.0, at survey level. Libraries were prepared by immunoSEQ multiplex PCR; TCRdb keeps only in-frame clonotypes and omits some of them. The sample lists tens of thousands of clones; about nine tenths were seen once. Samples held about 0.9-11 million cryopreserved PBMC, and DNA extraction followed. Sequenced here: unsorted PBMCs, sampled 3.2 years before starting antiretroviral therapy. This TCR came from a man in his fifties or sixties with HIV. The chain links TRBV18 to TRBJ2-1; D is ambiguous. The CDR3 loop reads CASSPLPSSYNEQFF. The DNA for the CDR3 is TGTGCCAGCTCACCATTGCCAAGCTCCTACAATGAGCAGTTCTTC.